These 28 T cell receptor beta chains share one sample of origin, sequenced in a study of technical replicates of blood from a few donors. TCRdb keeps only in-frame clones here, not all; method: immunoSEQ multiplex PCR. The profile shows 55,000 to 75,000 clones, 85% to 95% of them singletons. The sample was PBMCs. The receptor set was obtained from a human donor in good health. Some clones in this sample may be carry-over from other donors' samples.

V is TRBV6-5 and J is TRBJ1-1; no clear D gene. Germline assignment: CDR1 MNHEY and CDR2 SVGAGI. The ends were cut back, 5 bases at V and 1 base at J, with 11 bases in the middle. CDR3 length: 14 residues. The CDR3 loop reads CASSGWRENTEAFF. CDR3 coding DNA: TGTGCCAGCAGTGGATGGAGGGAGAACACTGAAGCTTTCTTT.

The J gene is TRBJ2-3, the V gene TRBV18; a possible D gene is TRBD2 (5 bases). The CDR3 runs 12 residues. The V and J ends lost 2 bases and 9 bases respectively, with 9 bases between them. Germline CDR1 is KGHSH and CDR2 is LQKENI. The DNA of the CDR3 is TGTGCCAGCTCACCAGGGAGTGAGACGCAGTATTTT. Protein: CASSPGSETQYF.

V gene TRBV19 combines with J gene TRBJ2-7; 9 bases fit TRBD2. The V and J ends lost 6 bases and 3 bases, in that order; junction bases with no gene match: 12. The CDR3 spans 16 residues. CDR1 and CDR2 from the germline V gene are LNHDA and SQIVND (reference sequence). The CDR3 coding sequence is TGTGCCAGTAGAATCGGCGGGGGGGGCCTGGGCTACGAGCAGTACTTC. As protein: CASRIGGGGLGYEQYF.

This chain connects TRBV6-5 to TRBJ2-2; D ambiguous. Germline-derived CDR1 and CDR2 are MNHEY and SVGAGI. CDR3 size: 14 residues. Trimming pared 7 bases from V and 2 bases from J, leaving 11 bases between. The DNA for the CDR3 is TGTGCCAGCAAAATAGTACCTAACACCGGGGAGCTGTTTTTT. It is translated as CASKIVPNTGELFF.

Worth noting for this clone: This may stem from a read error, because a much larger clone lies one nucleotide away. Other DNA variants within this sample encode the same CDR3. The chain couples TRBV7-3 to TRBJ1-2, with 7 bases matching TRBD1. Germline CDR1 reads SGHTA; CDR2 reads FQGTGA. This CDR3 has 14 amino acids. The chain's CDR3 is CASSLYRRGKGYTF. CDR3 in DNA: TGTGCTAGCAGCTTATATCGCAGGGGGAAAGGCTACACCTTC.

V and J are TRBV7-2 and TRBJ2-5; the match to TRBD2 covers 9 bases. Germline V gene sequence: CDR1 SGHTA, CDR2 FQGNSA. The CDR3 runs to 17 residues. The trim removed 1 base at V and 1 base at J, leaving 7 bases unmatched. The CDR3 loop is CASSLVPSGTIQETQYF. In DNA, the CDR3 is TGTGCCAGCAGCTTAGTTCCTAGCGGGACCATCCAAGAGACCCAGTACTTC.

V usage is TRBV19 and J usage is TRBJ2-3; 7 nucleotides match TRBD2. The germline V gene has CDR1 LNHDA and CDR2 SQIVND (reference sequence). The CDR3 length is 16 residues. Unmatched junction bases numbered 5, after V lost 0 bases and J lost 2 bases. The CDR3 bases are TGTGCCAGTAGTATAGAGGGCGGGAGAACCACAGATACGCAGTATTTT. Amino acid sequence: CASSIEGGRTTDTQYF.

V usage is TRBV15 and J usage is TRBJ1-1; TRBD1 agrees at 7 bases. CDR1 is LNHNV and CDR2 is YYDKDF in the germline V gene (reference sequence). This CDR3 is built from 15 residues. The J segment lost 6 bases and the V segment lost 1 base, leaving 8 bases of the junction unmatched. The CDR3 loop is CATSRGNRGGSEAFF. CDR3 coding DNA: TGTGCCACCAGCAGAGGGAACAGGGGAGGATCTGAAGCTTTCTTT.

This chain links TRBV27 with TRBJ2-1, with 8 bases fitting TRBD2. The germline V gene has CDR1 MNHEY and CDR2 SMNVEV (reference sequence). The CDR3 spans 16 residues. Germline trimming cut 0 bases from V and 6 bases from J; bases unmatched to any gene: 7. The CDR3 region is CASSLSASGTSNEQFF. The DNA of the CDR3 is TGTGCCAGCAGTTTATCGGCCTCCGGGACTAGCAATGAGCAGTTCTTC.

V is TRBV19 and J is TRBJ2-2; D gene ambiguous. Trimming shortened V by 8 bases and J by 0 bases, and 10 bases separated the two germline ends. From germline, CDR1 is LNHDA and CDR2 SQIVND (reference sequence). The CDR3 contains 14 residues. CDR3 loop: CASCLFPNTGELFF. The DNA for the CDR3 is TGTGCCAGTTGTTTATTTCCGAACACCGGGGAGCTGTTTTTT.

Here the CDR3 reads CASSPVGGKGHEQYF. CDR3 DNA sequence: TGTGCCTCCAGCCCCGTAGGCGGGAAGGGCCACGAGCAGTACTTC. The rearrangement joins TRBV6-5 to TRBJ2-7; possibly TRBD2 for D (6 bases). The ends were cut back, 11 bases at V and 5 bases at J, with 25 bases in the middle. The CDR3 consists of 15 residues. Germline assignment: CDR1 MNHEY and CDR2 SVGAGI.

The CDR3 DNA reads TGTGCCAGCAGCTTCCGAGGTCGGGAGAAAGAGACCCAGTACTTC. This translates into CASSFRGREKETQYF. The chain carries TRBV11-2 and TRBJ2-5; D is possibly TRBD2 (6 bases). CDR1 is SGHAT and CDR2 is FQNNGV in the germline V gene. The CDR3 loop spans 15 amino acids. Trimming left V 3 bases short and J 3 bases short, with 14 bases between. The variable domain in full, with the rest retrieved from reference TRBV11-2 and TRBJ2-5, is EAGVAQSPRYKIIEKRQSVAFWCNPISGHATLYWYQQILGQGPKLLIQFQNNGVVDDSQLPKDRFSAERLKGVDSTLKIQPAKLEDSAVYLCASSFRGREKETQYFGPGTRLLVL.

The chain employs TRBV6-5 and TRBJ1-1; D ambiguous. Germline V gene sequence: CDR1 MNHEY, CDR2 SVGAGI. V was cut by 0 bases and J by 1 base, with 3 bases left in between. The CDR3 extends over 13 amino acids. As DNA, the CDR3 is TGTGCCAGCAGTTACTCCTCGAACACTGAAGCTTTCTTT. Translation: CASSYSSNTEAFF.

The chain couples TRBV2 to TRBJ2-1; D perhaps matches TRBD1 (6 bases). The CDR3 has 13 residues. Germline V gene lookup returns CDR1 SNHLY and CDR2 FYNNEI. Trimming left V 6 bases short and J 5 bases short, with 11 bases between. CDR3 loop: CASRRDTNNEQFF. In DNA form, the CDR3 reads TGTGCCAGCAGGAGGGACACCAACAATGAGCAGTTCTTC.

The gene calls are TRBV25-1 and TRBJ2-5; D not resolved. The CDR3 consists of 13 residues. Deletions cut 5 bases from V and 9 bases from J, with 16 bases between. Germline V lookup: CDR1 MGHDK, CDR2 SYGVNS. CDR3 in amino acids: CASSPSENIPQYF. CDR3 coding DNA: TGTGCCAGCAGTCCCAGCGAGAATATTCCCCAGTACTTC.

V and J are TRBV5-1 and TRBJ2-1, with 12 bases that match TRBD2. The CDR3 has 16 residues. Germline V lookup: CDR1 SGHRS, CDR2 YFSETQ. Unmatched junction bases numbered 3, after V lost 3 bases and J lost 2 bases. The CDR3 region has the DNA TGCGCCAGCAGCTCAGGACTAGCGGGACCCTACAATGAGCAGTTCTTC. Protein product: CASSSGLAGPYNEQFF.

The V and J genes are TRBV11-2 and TRBJ2-7, with 8 bases that match TRBD1. Germline V gene lookup returns CDR1 SGHAT and CDR2 FQNNGV. Losses at the gene ends were 8 bases for V and 4 bases for J; bases not matched to a gene: 7. The CDR3 covers 13 residues. The CDR3 spells CASHSTGEYEQYF. DNA for the CDR3: TGTGCCAGCCATTCGACAGGGGAATACGAGCAGTACTTC.

The rearrangement links TRBV19 to TRBJ2-1; 14 positions match TRBD2. V shed 3 bases and J 10 bases; nucleotides not matched to a gene: 5. Per germline, CDR1 LNHDA and CDR2 SQIVND (reference sequence). The CDR3 consists of 15 residues. CDR3 region: CASSMMGLAGAEQFF. CDR3 in DNA: TGTGCCAGTAGTATGATGGGACTAGCGGGAGCGGAGCAGTTCTTC.

The chain has TRBV4-2 and TRBJ1-1; 7 bases are shared with TRBD1. This CDR3 has 16 residues. Germline CDR1 reads LGHNA; CDR2 reads YNFKEQ. The V segment lost 0 bases and the J segment 5 bases; nucleotides outside the gene matches: 9. The CDR3 DNA is TGTGCCAGCAGCCAAGATTTAAACAGGGGAGGTACTGAAGCTTTCTTT. Residues: CASSQDLNRGGTEAFF.

The CDR3 bases are TGTGCCAGCAGTCCAGGGTCCGGGGAGCTGTTTTTT. The encoded protein is CASSPGSGELFF. The J gene is TRBJ2-2, the V gene TRBV27, with a possible D match to TRBD1 (5 bases). This CDR3 is 12 amino acids long. Germline values: CDR1 MNHEY, CDR2 SMNVEV (reference sequence). Trimming cost V 5 bases and J 6 bases, with 7 bases left between them.

The rearrangement joins TRBV7-9 to TRBJ1-3; D remains unclear. This CDR3 has 12 residues. Germline V gene data show CDR1 as SEHNR and CDR2 as FQNEAQ (reference sequence). Trimming shortened V by 5 bases and J by 11 bases, and 13 bases separated the two germline ends. The CDR3 spells CASSPTGMPIYF. The CDR3 nucleotides read TGTGCCAGCAGCCCTACGGGGATGCCCATATATTTT.

V usage is TRBV6-6 and J usage is TRBJ2-1, with D tentatively TRBD1 (7 bases). Trimming pared 8 bases from V and 4 bases from J, leaving 18 bases between. Germline CDR1 and CDR2: MNHNY and SVGAGI (reference sequence). The CDR3 is made up of 15 amino acids. The CDR3 DNA follows: TGTGCCAGCGTGTGGAGGGGGCCTGAATACAATGAGCAGTTCTTC. Translation: CASVWRGPEYNEQFF.

The rearrangement uses TRBV7-9 and TRBJ2-2; 9 bases map to TRBD2. The CDR3 contains 16 residues. The V gene end was trimmed by 4 bases and the J gene end by 4 bases; junction bases not matched to a gene: 7. Germline V gene lookup returns CDR1 SEHNR and CDR2 FQNEAQ (reference sequence). CDR3 coding DNA: TGTGCCAGCAGCTGGAGACTAGCGGATACCACCGGGGAGCTGTTTTTT. Translating it yields CASSWRLADTTGELFF.

The chain joins TRBV6-1 to TRBJ2-1; 16 nucleotides align to TRBD2. This CDR3 contains 19 residues. The ends lost 4 bases at V and 0 bases at J; junction bases unmatched: 6. Germline lookup yields CDR1 MNHNS and CDR2 SASEGT. CDR3 loop: CASSGGLAGGRSSYNEQFF. The DNA for the CDR3 is TGTGCCAGCAGTGGGGGACTAGCGGGAGGGCGTAGCTCCTACAATGAGCAGTTCTTC.

The V gene is TRBV5-6, the J gene TRBJ2-2, with D perhaps TRBD2 (5 bases). Germline V gene lookup returns CDR1 SGHDT and CDR2 YYEEEE. Trimming took 3 bases from V and 7 from J, leaving 19 bases between them. The CDR3 loop spans 16 amino acids. CDR3 loop: CASSSRGRSKVGELFF. In DNA, the CDR3 is TGTGCCAGCAGCTCCCGAGGGCGGTCCAAGGTCGGGGAGCTGTTTTTT. The full variable domain, rest sourced from reference TRBV5-6 and TRBJ2-2, is DAGVTQSPTHLIKTRGQQVTLRCSPKSGHDTVSWYQQALGQGPQFIFQYYEEEERQRGNFPDRFSGHQFPNYSSELNVNALLLGDSALYLCASSSRGRSKVGELFFGEGSRLTVL.

The chain uses TRBV6-1 and TRBJ1-5, with 8 bases aligning to TRBD1. The germline V gene has CDR1 MNHNS and CDR2 SASEGT. The CDR3 consists of 14 residues. Trimming took 4 bases from V and 4 from J; bases not matched to a gene: 3. This CDR3 reads CASSGTGFNQPQHF. DNA of the CDR3: TGTGCCAGCAGTGGGACAGGGTTTAATCAGCCCCAGCATTTT.

The CDR3 sequence: CASSVFNRGGYTF. In nucleotides, the CDR3 is TGCGCCAGCAGCGTATTTAACAGGGGCGGCTACACCTTC. The chain carries TRBV5-1 and TRBJ1-2; 7 bases are shared with TRBD1. Germline trimming cut 4 bases from V and 8 bases from J; bases unmatched to any gene: 8. The germline V gene encodes CDR1 SGHRS and CDR2 YFSETQ. CDR3 length: 13 amino acids.

This clone was seen just once. The V gene is TRBV7-8, the J gene TRBJ1-5; D perhaps matches TRBD1 (5 bases). The CDR3 covers 15 residues. Germline CDR1 and CDR2: SGHVS and FQNEAQ. With 5 bases removed from V and 6 bases from J, the gap between germline ends came to 17 bases. CDR3 sequence reads: CASSRGVPEGQPQHF. The CDR3 DNA reads as TGTGCCAGCAGCCGGGGGGTACCGGAAGGTCAGCCCCAGCATTTT.